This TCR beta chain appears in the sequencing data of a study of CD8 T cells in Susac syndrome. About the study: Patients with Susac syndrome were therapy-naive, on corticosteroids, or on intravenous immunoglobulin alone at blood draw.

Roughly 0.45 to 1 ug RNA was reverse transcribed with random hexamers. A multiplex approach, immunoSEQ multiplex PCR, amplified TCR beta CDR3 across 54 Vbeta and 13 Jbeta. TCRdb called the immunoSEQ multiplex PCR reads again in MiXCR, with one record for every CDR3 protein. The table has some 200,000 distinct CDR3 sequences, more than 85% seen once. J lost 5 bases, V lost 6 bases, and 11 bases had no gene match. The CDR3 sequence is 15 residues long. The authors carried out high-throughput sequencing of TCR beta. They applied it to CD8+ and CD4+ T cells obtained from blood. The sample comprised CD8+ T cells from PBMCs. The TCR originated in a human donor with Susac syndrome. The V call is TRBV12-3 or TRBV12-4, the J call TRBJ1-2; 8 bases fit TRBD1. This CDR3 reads CASRSGPGGSYGYTF. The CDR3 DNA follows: TGTGCCAGCAGATCTGGCCCAGGGGGCTCGTATGGCTACACCTTC.